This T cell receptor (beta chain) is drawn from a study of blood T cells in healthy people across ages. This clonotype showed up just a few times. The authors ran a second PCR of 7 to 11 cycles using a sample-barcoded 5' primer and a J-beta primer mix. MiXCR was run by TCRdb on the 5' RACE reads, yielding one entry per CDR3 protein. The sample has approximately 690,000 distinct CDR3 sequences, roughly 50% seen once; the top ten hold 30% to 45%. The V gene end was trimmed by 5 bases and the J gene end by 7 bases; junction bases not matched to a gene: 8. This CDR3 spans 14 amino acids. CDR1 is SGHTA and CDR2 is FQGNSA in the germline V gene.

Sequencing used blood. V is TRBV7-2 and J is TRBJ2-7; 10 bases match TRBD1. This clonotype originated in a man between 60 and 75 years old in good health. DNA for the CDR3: TGTGCCAGCAGCACCGGGACAGGGGCATCTGAGCAGTACTTC. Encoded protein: CASSTGTGASEQYF.